This TCR beta chain comes out of a study of T cell responses to AZD1222 COVID-19 vaccine. The data were produced by immunoSEQ multiplex PCR, yet TCRdb's version contains in-frame clones alone and is incomplete. The data hold 80,000 to 95,000 clones, with more than 70% observed a single time. The length of the CDR3 is 18 residues. Losses at the gene ends were 1 base for V and 0 bases for J; bases not matched to a gene: 6. CDR1 and CDR2 (germline): SEHNR, FQNEAQ (reference sequence). This receptor was obtained from an adult who received the AZD1222 COVID-19 vaccine. The material was peripheral blood, obtained 28 days after the second AZD1222 dose. V and J are TRBV7-9 and TRBJ2-1; TRBD2 matches at 10 bases. CDR3 sequence (DNA): TGTGCCAGCAGCTTAGGGCTAGCGGGGGTACTCTCCTACAATGAGCAGTTCTTC. Amino acids: CASSLGLAGVLSYNEQFF.